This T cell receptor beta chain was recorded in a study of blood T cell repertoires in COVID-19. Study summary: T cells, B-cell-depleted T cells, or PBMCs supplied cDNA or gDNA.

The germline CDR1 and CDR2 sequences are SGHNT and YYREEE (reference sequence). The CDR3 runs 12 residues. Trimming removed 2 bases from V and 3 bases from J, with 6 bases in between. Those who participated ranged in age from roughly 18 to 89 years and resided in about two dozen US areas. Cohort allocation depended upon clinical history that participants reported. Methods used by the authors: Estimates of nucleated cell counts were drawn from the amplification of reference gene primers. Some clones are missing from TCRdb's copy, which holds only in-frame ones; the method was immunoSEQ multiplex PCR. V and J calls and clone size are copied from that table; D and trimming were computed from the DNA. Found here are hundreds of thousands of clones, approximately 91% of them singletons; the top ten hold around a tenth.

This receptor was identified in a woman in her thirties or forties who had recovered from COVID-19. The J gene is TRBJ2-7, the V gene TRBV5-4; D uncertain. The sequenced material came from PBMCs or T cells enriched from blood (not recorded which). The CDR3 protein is CASSFNGYEQYF. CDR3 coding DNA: TGTGCCAGCAGCTTTAACGGCTACGAGCAGTACTTC.